This TCR beta chain was sequenced for a study of blood T cell repertoires in COVID-19. Study information: Sample material is recorded as cDNA or gDNA derived from T cells, B-cell-depleted T cells, or PBMCs.

In the original processing: Estimation of nucleated cell counts was performed using reference gene primer amplification. Produced via immunoSEQ multiplex PCR; TCRdb's table is partial and in-frame only. D and trimming were read from the DNA, whereas the V and J calls and clone size are those reported in that table. The sample holds about 120,000 clones, 80% to 90% seen once. The CDR3 extends over 16 amino acids. Germline CDR1 and CDR2: SGDLS and YYNGEE. Deletions cut 0 bases from V and 5 bases from J, with 14 bases between. The J gene is TRBJ2-2, the V gene TRBV9, with D possibly TRBD2 on 5 matching bases. The sample was peripheral blood. The receptor comes from a man between 65 and 79 years old with active or convalescent COVID-19. The CDR3 protein is CASSVATGVGTGELFF. As DNA, the CDR3 is TGTGCCAGCAGCGTAGCTACCGGGGTGGGGACCGGGGAGCTGTTTTTT.